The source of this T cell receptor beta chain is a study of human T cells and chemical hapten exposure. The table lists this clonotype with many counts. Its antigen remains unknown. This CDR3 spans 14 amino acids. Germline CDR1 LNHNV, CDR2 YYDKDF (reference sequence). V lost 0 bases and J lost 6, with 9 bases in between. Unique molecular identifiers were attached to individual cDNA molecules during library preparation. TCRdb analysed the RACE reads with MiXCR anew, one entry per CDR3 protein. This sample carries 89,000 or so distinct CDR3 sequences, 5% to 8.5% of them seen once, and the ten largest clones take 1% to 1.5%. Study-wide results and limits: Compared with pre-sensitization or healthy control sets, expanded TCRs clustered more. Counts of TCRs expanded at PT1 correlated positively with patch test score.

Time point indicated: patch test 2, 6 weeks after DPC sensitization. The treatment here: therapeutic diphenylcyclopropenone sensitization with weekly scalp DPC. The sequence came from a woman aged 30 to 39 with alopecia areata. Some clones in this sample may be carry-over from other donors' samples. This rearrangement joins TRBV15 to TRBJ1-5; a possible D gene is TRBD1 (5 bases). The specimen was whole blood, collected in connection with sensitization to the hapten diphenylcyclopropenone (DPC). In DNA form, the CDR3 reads TGTGCCACCAGCAGAGAAGGGGCGTTTCAGCCCCAGCATTTT. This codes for CATSREGAFQPQHF.